The present T cell receptor (beta chain) was sequenced within a study of beta chain features in type 1 diabetes (dated by TCRdb to 2017 to 2018). Regarding the complete study: Mean age, gender distribution, total cell number and subset yield were not different between patients and healthy donors. A total of just under 110,000,000 sorted cells were examined across all samples, and RNA yield correlated strongly with the number of cells per subset. In the study, TCRB repertoires of sorted circulating CD4+ T cell subsets from recently diagnosed type 1 diabetes patients were compared with those of matched healthy donors. Regulatory and stem cell-like memory subsets were isolated from only 8 patients and roughly 8 healthy donors, whereas naive and central memory subsets came from all 30 or so donors. Findings and caveats that apply to the study as a whole: Shorter templates might have been favored by PCR, but patient and control samples were amplified and corrected together, so both groups would have been affected equally by any skew. Patients with type 1 diabetes made fewer insertions and deleted more nucleotides at VDJ recombination sites, implying thymic rearrangement abnormalities. In all four CD4+ subsets, TCRB CDR3 length was moderately but significantly shorter in type 1 diabetes patients. HLA sub-analyses involved small numbers of individuals, so any influence of HLA type on TCRB rearrangement remained unresolved. The naive, central memory and regulatory TCRB repertoires appeared to resemble one another more closely among patients than among healthy donors. Sequencing cDNA rather than genomic DNA could over-represent highly expressing activated cells, although activation and CD3 levels did not differ between groups.

Regarding this clone: Its specific antigen is unknown. The sample holds no much larger clone one base away, and base qualities are not on file.

The entire isolated RNA was reverse transcribed using the High Capacity cDNA Reverse Transcription Kit, and thus expressed TCRB transcripts were sequenced. Deep immunoSEQ sequencing was performed on naive, central memory and regulatory T cell samples, with an average of roughly 3.6 million total reads per sample. Sorted cells were lysed in RLT buffer and RNA was extracted with DNase-treated RNeasy Micro or Mini kits, depending on cell number. Each cell subset was processed separately to prevent cross-contamination, with patient and healthy donor samples processed together. The immunoSEQ multiplex PCR was used to amplify TCRB sequences from cDNA, generating 87-bp fragments that spanned the CDR3 region. The amplicons were sequenced using the Illumina HiSeq platform. For the original study's pipeline: PCR bias was computationally corrected using synthetic template baselines, reads within Hamming distance 2 were collapsed, and singletons that could not be merged were discarded. Reads were aligned against IMGT so that V, D and J genes, CDR3 length and insertions or deletions at six rearrangement sites could be assigned. Within each subset, clonotype counts were normalized to sorted cell number, and only after that were true diversity and Gini coefficients computed with the tcR R package. The overlap coefficient, calculated on TCRB nucleotide sequences, was used to quantify repertoire sharing. Out-of-frame TCRB sequences from naive cells were analyzed to stand in for the pre-selection repertoire. Held by TCRdb, this immuneACCESS table contains in-frame sequences only and omits some clones. Under half of the omission traces to an unresolved V gene where checked; the cause of the rest is unknown. Clone size and the V and J calls come from that table; the DNA yielded D and trimming. Recorded for this sample are 600,000 to 700,000 clones; about an eighth of them occurred a single time. Of the sample, about 0.11% is held by the ten largest clones.

Each donor gave one peripheral blood draw, around 0.12 L on average, collected into heparinised tubes. A BD FACSAria II and a panel including CD45RO, CCR7, CD25, CD127, CD95 and CD27 were used to sort naive, central memory, regulatory and stem cell-like memory CD4+ T cells. Every sorted population had a purity above 98%. PBMCs were isolated immediately by Lymphoprep density gradient centrifugation and stained directly without culture. So that batch effects would be minimized, each experiment stained and sorted samples in pairs, pairing one healthy donor with one patient. Between the V and J ends, shortened by 1 base and 4 bases respectively, the junction contains 17 bases. The germline V gene specifies SGHDN as CDR1 and FVKESK as CDR2. The CDR3 starts with the cysteine, ends with the phenylalanine, and has 16 residues. The CDR3 DNA has 48 bases and is translated from base 1.

This receptor was obtained from a man aged 25 to 40 with type 1 diabetes. The chain joins TRBV14 to TRBJ2-7, with no confident D gene call. The sample consisted of naive CD4+ T cells from blood. In light of the paper, this sample's cell subset or site label describes: true naive CD4+ T cells. The DNA reads as follows: TGTGCCAGCAGCCAAGCTTGGGTAGGCAATGCTTACGAGCAGTACTTC. This gives the protein CASSQAWVGNAYEQYF.